Sequencing of this T cell receptor beta chain was carried out in a study of T-cell reconstitution after alpha-beta-depleted transplantation in children. Trimming shortened V by 6 bases and J by 9 bases, and 12 bases separated the two germline ends. The CDR3 sequence is 12 residues long. The TCRbeta library was prepared with unique molecular identifiers. MiXCR, run by TCRdb on the PCR reads, gives a single entry per CDR3 protein. The sample carries 200,000 or so distinct CDR3 sequences, about 6% recorded once. This clonotype was seen repeatedly, ten times or more. The chain links TRBV12-3 or TRBV12-4 to TRBJ2-4; the D gene could be TRBD1 or TRBD2 (5 bases each). This sequence was found in a girl less than two years old with combined immunodeficiency, due to receive a stem cell transplant. The sample here was PBMCs, taken before TCRalphabeta/CD19-depleted stem cell transplant. As DNA, the CDR3 is TGTGCCAGCAGCGCCGGGACGGGCATTCAGTACTTC. Encoded protein: CASSAGTGIQYF.